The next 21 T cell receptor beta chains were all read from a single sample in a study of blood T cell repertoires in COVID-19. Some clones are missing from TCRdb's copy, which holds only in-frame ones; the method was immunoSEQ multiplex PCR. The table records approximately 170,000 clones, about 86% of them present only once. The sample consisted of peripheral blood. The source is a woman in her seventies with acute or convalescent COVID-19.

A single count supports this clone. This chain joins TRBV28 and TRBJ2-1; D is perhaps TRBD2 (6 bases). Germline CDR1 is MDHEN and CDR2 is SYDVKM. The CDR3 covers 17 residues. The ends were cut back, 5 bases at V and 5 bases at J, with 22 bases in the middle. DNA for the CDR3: TGTGCCAGCAGTCCAAACTTGGCAGCTAGCGTCGACAATGAGCAGTTCTTC. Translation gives CASSPNLAASVDNEQFF.

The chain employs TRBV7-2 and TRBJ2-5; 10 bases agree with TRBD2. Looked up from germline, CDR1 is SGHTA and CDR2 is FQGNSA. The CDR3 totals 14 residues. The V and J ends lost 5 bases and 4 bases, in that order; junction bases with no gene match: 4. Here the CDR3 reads CASSTIAGGETQYF. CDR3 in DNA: TGTGCCAGCAGCACCATAGCGGGAGGAGAGACCCAGTACTTC.

In nucleotides, the CDR3 is TGTGCCACCAGTGATTTTTACGAGTCGCAGTATTTT. Protein product: CATSDFYESQYF. The chain is built from TRBV24-1 and TRBJ2-3; D is undetermined. From germline, CDR1 is KGHDR and CDR2 SFDVKD. The CDR3 has 12 amino acids. V was trimmed by 1 base and J by 10 bases, leaving 8 bases between them.

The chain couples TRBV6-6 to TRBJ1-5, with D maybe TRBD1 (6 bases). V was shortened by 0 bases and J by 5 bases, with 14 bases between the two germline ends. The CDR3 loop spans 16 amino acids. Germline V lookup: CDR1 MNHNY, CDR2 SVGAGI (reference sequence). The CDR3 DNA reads TGTGCCAGCAGTTACTCTAGCGGGGGGGCGGATCAGCCCCAGCATTTT. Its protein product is CASSYSSGGADQPQHF.

CDR3: CASSLAGVQETQYF. The CDR3 nucleotides read TGTGCCAGCAGCTTGGCGGGGGTCCAAGAGACCCAGTACTTC. The chain recombines TRBV5-6 with TRBJ2-5; a weak D match, TRBD2 (6 bases). Germline V gives CDR1 SGHDT, CDR2 YYEEEE. Deletions cut 0 bases from V and 1 base from J, with 7 bases between. The CDR3 is made up of 14 amino acids.

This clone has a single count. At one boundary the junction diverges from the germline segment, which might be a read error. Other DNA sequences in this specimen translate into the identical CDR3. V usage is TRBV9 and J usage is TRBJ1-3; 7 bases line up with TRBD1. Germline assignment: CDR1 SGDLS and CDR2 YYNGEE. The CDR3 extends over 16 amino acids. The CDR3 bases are TGCGCCAGCAGCGTAGCGACAGGGTCCTCTGGAAACACCATATATTTT. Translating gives CASSVATGSSGNTIYF.

In DNA, the CDR3 is TGTGCCAGCAGCCTCAGCGGCTCTGGAAACACCATATATTTT. Translated, it gives CASSLSGSGNTIYF. This chain links TRBV3-1 (or the pseudogene TRBV3-2) with TRBJ1-3, with unresolved D. Trimming stripped 4 bases from V and 0 bases from J, with 7 bases between. Germline V gene lookup returns CDR1 LGHDT and CDR2 YNNKEL (reference sequence). This CDR3 has 14 residues.

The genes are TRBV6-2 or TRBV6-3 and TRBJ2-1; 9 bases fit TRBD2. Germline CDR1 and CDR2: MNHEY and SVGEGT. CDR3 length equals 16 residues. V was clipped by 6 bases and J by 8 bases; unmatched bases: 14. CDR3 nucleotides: TGTGCCAGCAGCCACCGGGGGCGGGGGGGCCCTTATGAGCAGTTCTTC. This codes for CASSHRGRGGPYEQFF.

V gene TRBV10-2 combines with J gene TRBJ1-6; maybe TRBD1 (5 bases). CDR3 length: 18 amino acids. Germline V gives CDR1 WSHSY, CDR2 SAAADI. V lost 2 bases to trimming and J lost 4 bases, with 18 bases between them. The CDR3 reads CASSERKGPRSYNSPLHF. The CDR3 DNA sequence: TGCGCCAGCAGTGAGCGGAAGGGGCCGAGAAGTTATAATTCACCCCTCCACTTT.

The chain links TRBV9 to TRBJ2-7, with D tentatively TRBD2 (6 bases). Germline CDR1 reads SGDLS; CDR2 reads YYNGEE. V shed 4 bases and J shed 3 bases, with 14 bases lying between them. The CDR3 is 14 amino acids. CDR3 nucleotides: TGTGCCAGCAGCCCGACTAGTTCCGGCTACGAGCAGTACTTC. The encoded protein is CASSPTSSGYEQYF.

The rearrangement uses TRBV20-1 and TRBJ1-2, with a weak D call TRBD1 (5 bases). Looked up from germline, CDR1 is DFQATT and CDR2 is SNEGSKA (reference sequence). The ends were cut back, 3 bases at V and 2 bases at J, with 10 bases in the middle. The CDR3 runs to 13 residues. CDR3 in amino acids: CSASPTENYGYTF. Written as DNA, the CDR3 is TGCAGTGCTAGTCCGACAGAAAACTATGGCTACACCTTC.

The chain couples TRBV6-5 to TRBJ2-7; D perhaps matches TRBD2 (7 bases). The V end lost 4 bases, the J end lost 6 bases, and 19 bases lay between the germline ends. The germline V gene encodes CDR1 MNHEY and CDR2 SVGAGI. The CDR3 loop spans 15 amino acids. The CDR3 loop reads CASSFRGGPRFEQYF. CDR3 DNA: TGTGCCAGCAGTTTTCGCGGGGGCCCACGGTTCGAGCAGTACTTC.

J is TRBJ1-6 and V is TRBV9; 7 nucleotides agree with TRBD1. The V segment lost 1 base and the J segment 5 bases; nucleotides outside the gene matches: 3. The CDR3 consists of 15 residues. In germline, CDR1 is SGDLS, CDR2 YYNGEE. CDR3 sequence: CASSVSTGNNSPLHF. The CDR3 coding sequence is TGTGCCAGCAGCGTATCGACAGGGAATAATTCACCCCTCCACTTT.

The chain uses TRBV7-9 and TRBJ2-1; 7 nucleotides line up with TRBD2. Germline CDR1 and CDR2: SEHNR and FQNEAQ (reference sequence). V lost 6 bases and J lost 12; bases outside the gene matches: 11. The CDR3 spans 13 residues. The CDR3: CASSRGTTGVQFF. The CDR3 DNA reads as TGTGCCAGCAGTCGAGGGACTACTGGCGTGCAGTTCTTC.

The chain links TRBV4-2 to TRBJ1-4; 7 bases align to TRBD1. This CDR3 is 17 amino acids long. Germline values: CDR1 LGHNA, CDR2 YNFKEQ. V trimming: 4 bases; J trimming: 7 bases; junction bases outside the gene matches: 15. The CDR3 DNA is TGTGCCAGCAGCCCTTCCGGATCCAAACAGGGGAGTGAAAAACTGTTTTTT. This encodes CASSPSGSKQGSEKLFF.

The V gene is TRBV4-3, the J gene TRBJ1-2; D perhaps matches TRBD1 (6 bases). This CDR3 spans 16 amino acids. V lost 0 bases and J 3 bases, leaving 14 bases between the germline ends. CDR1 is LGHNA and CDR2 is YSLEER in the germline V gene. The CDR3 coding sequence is TGCGCCAGCAGCCAAGAACAGGGTTCGCGGTACTATGGCTACACCTTC. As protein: CASSQEQGSRYYGYTF.

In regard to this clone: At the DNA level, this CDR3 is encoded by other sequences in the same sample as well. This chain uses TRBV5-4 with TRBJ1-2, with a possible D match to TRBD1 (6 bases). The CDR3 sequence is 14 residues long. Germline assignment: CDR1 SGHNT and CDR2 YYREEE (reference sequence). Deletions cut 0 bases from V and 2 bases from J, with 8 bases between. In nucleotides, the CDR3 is TGTGCCAGCAGCTTGGCAGGACAGAACTATGGCTACACCTTC. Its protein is CASSLAGQNYGYTF.

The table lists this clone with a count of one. The CDR3 reads CASSPVEAGELFF. CDR3 nucleotide sequence: TGTGCCAGCTCACCGGTAGAGGCCGGGGAGCTGTTTTTT. The gene calls are TRBV18 and TRBJ2-2; D remains ambiguous. This CDR3 is 13 amino acids long. V was shortened by 3 bases and J by 6 bases, with 8 bases between the two germline ends. The germline gives CDR1 KGHSH, CDR2 LQKENI.

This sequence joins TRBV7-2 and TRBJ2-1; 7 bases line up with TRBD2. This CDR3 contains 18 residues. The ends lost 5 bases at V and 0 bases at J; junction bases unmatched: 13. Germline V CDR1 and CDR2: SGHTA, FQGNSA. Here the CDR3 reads CASSASGSGGGSYNEQFF. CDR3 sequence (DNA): TGTGCCAGCAGCGCCTCCGGGTCCGGCGGGGGCTCCTACAATGAGCAGTTCTTC.

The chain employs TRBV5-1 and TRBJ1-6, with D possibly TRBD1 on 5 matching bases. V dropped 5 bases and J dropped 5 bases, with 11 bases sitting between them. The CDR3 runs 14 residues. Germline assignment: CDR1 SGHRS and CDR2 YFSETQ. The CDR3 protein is CASRPARDNSPLHF. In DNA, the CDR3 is TGCGCCAGCAGACCTGCCAGGGATAATTCACCCCTCCACTTT.

CDR3: CASRDANPGLVERYEQYF. CDR3 sequence (DNA): TGTGCCAGCAGAGACGCAAATCCGGGACTAGTGGAAAGGTACGAGCAGTACTTC. The chain has TRBV28 and TRBJ2-7; TRBD2 matches 8 bases. The germline V gene encodes CDR1 MDHEN and CDR2 SYDVKM. The V segment lost 6 bases and the J segment 4 bases; nucleotides outside the gene matches: 20. The CDR3 has 18 amino acids.